Listed below are T cell receptor beta chains from one sample, sequenced in a study of T cell responses to AZD1222 COVID-19 vaccine. Only in-frame clones appear in the TCRdb table, and some are missing; sequencing was by immunoSEQ multiplex PCR. The sample records approximately 190,000 clones, approximately 91% being singletons. The material sequenced was peripheral blood, taken on day 0 of AZD1222 vaccination. The origin of the receptors is an adult in good health. Each CDR3 is given with its conserved first and last residue. A D gene is named only where the DNA matches it firmly. Not every row has a clone size; where given, it reads once, few, many or a size class.

>.|TRBJ1-5|TRBV25-1|.
TGTGCCAGCAGTGAAAGGGGAGGGCATCAGCCCCAGCATTTT
CASSERGGHQPQHF
>.|TRBJ2-6|TRBV28|.
TGTGCCAGCAGTTTGATGAGCGTTCCCTCTGGGGCCAACGTCCTGACTTTC
CASSLMSVPSGANVLTF
>.|TRBJ2-7|TRBV13|.
TGTGCCAGCAGCTTAGGGGCGCAGGGGATACTCGTCGAGCAGTACTTC
CASSLGAQGILVEQYF
>.|TRBJ1-2|TRBV7-9|.
TGTGCCAGCAGCTTAGAGCCATGGGGTGGCTACACCTTC
CASSLEPWGGYTF
>.|TRBJ1-2|TRBV28|.
TGTGCCACCCTCGGTCGCGGGGGGACCAATAACTATGGCTACACCTTC
CATLGRGGTNNYGYTF
>.|TRBJ1-2|TRBV28|.
TGTGCCAGCCGTCTAGACAGCAACTATGGCTACACCTTC
CASRLDSNYGYTF
>.|TRBJ2-2|TRBV7-6|.
TGTGCCAGCAGCCCTATCGCGGCCCAGCCCTCCGGGGAGCTGTTTTTT
CASSPIAAQPSGELFF
>.|TRBJ1-1|TRBV19|once
TGTGCCAGTAGTATAGTACGGGGGCGGGGTGAAGCTTTCTTT
CASSIVRGRGEAFF
>TRBD1|TRBJ2-7|TRBV4-3|.
TGCGCCAGCAGCCTCGGACAGGGCGAGCAGTACTTC
CASSLGQGEQYF
>TRBD1|TRBJ1-1|TRBV11-1|.
TGTGCCAGCAGTCGGACAGGACAGAACACTGAAGCTTTCTTT
CASSRTGQNTEAFF
>TRBD1|TRBJ1-6|TRBV6-1|.
TGTGCCAGCAGTGAAAATCTGGGACAGAATTCACCCCTCCACTTT
CASSENLGQNSPLHF
>TRBD1|TRBJ2-7|TRBV7-9|.
TGTGCCAGCAGCAAACAGGACAGGCGCTACGAGCAGTACTTC
CASSKQDRRYEQYF
>.|TRBJ2-6|TRBV19|.
TGTGCCAGTAGTATAATAAGGGCTGGGGCCAACGTCCTGACTTTC
CASSIIRAGANVLTF
>.|TRBJ1-2|TRBV9|once
TGTGCCAGCAGCGGAGAGAGGGTGGAACAGGGTGTTTCCTATGGCTACACCTTC
CASSGERVEQGVSYGYTF
>.|TRBJ2-3|TRBV5-5|.
TGTGCCAGCAGCGCTTGGATTGATGGCACAGATACGCAGTATTTT
CASSAWIDGTDTQYF
>TRBD1|TRBJ1-5|TRBV6-6|.
TGTGCCAGCAGAACCGACAGGGGGCGTAGTCAGCCCCAGCATTTT
CASRTDRGRSQPQHF